The rows below give T cell receptor beta chains drawn from one sample of a study of T cells after posttransplantation cyclophosphamide. Assay used: immunoSEQ multiplex PCR; TCRdb lists only in-frame clones, some missing. The top ten hold about 2% of the sample, which has tens of thousands of clones, about 86% seen once. Sequences were derived from PBMCs, sampled 362 days after allogeneic stem cell transplant with calcineurin inhibitor and methotrexate. The origin of the receptors is a female patient aged 30 to 45 who received an allogeneic stem cell transplant from an unrelated donor, was CMV-positive, and had acute and chronic GVHD. A subset of T cells may come from the graft donor. Each CDR3 is given with its conserved first and last residue. The D gene is left open where the match is weak. Only some rows state a clone size, as once, few, many or a class for expanded clones.

DNA: TGTGCCAGCTCACCACTTCAGGAGGGGAATGAGCAGTTCTTC
CDR3: CASSPLQEGNEQFF
D: NA
J: TRBJ2-1
V: TRBV18
size: NA

DNA: TGTGCCAGCAGCCCGGGACTTTTAGCAGTCGGGGAGCTGTTTTTT
CDR3: CASSPGLLAVGELFF
D: NA
J: TRBJ2-2
V: TRBV11-2
size: NA

DNA: TGTGCCATCAGTGCTAGGACAGCACACCAAGGGGAGCAGTACTTC
CDR3: CAISARTAHQGEQYF
D: NA
J: TRBJ2-7
V: TRBV10-3
size: NA

DNA: TGCGCCAGCAGCCAAGTGGGCGGGAAGACTGAAGCTTTCTTT
CDR3: CASSQVGGKTEAFF
D: NA
J: TRBJ1-1
V: TRBV4-1
size: NA

DNA: TGTGCCAGCAGCCCAGGTGCCTACGAGCAGTACTTC
CDR3: CASSPGAYEQYF
D: NA
J: TRBJ2-7
V: TRBV5-5
size: NA

DNA: TGCGCCAGCAGCACGACAGTCACCGGGGAGCTGTTTTTT
CDR3: CASSTTVTGELFF
D: NA
J: TRBJ2-2
V: TRBV5-1
size: NA

DNA: TGTGCCAGCAGTCCAGGGTTGGGCAATCAGCCCCAGCATTTT
CDR3: CASSPGLGNQPQHF
D: NA
J: TRBJ1-5
V: TRBV28
size: NA

DNA: TGCGCCAGCAGCTCTACCCCAACTAATGAAAAACTGTTTTTT
CDR3: CASSSTPTNEKLFF
D: NA
J: TRBJ1-4
V: TRBV5-1
size: once

DNA: TGTGCCGGGGACACGGGACAGGGGGGTCAGCCCCAGCATTTT
CDR3: CAGDTGQGGQPQHF
D: TRBD1
J: TRBJ1-5
V: TRBV2
size: NA

DNA: TGTGCCAGCAGGGGACAGTTGAACACTGAAGCTTTCTTT
CDR3: CASRGQLNTEAFF
D: TRBD1
J: TRBJ1-1
V: TRBV7-8
size: few

DNA: TGTGCCAGCAGTCGGACAGGTTTGAGAGGCTACACCTTC
CDR3: CASSRTGLRGYTF
D: TRBD1
J: TRBJ1-2
V: TRBV6-5
size: NA

DNA: TGTGCCAGCACTCCTCGGACAGACTCCTACGAGCAGTACTTC
CDR3: CASTPRTDSYEQYF
D: NA
J: TRBJ2-7
V: TRBV11-1
size: NA

DNA: TGTGCCAGCAATCCGGCAGGTGCGAACACTGAAGCTTTCTTT
CDR3: CASNPAGANTEAFF
D: NA
J: TRBJ1-1
V: TRBV21-1
size: NA

DNA: TGTGCCAGTAGTTCGACAGGGGGGGCATCGGACAATGAGCAGTTCTTC
CDR3: CASSSTGGASDNEQFF
D: TRBD1
J: TRBJ2-1
V: TRBV19
size: NA

DNA: TGTGCCAGCAACTACGATCCTATGGAAGGCTACACCTTC
CDR3: CASNYDPMEGYTF
D: NA
J: TRBJ1-2
V: TRBV7-2
size: NA

DNA: TGCGCCAGCAGCCAAAATCTAGGCTGGGTTTACGAGCAGTACTTC
CDR3: CASSQNLGWVYEQYF
D: NA
J: TRBJ2-7
V: TRBV4-3
size: NA

DNA: TGTGCCAGCAGTGGGGCAGGAGCGGGCCTCCGGGAGCTGTTTTTT
CDR3: CASSGAGAGLRELFF
D: NA
J: TRBJ2-2
V: TRBV6-5
size: NA

DNA: TGTGCCAGCAGCTTAATGTCAGGCACAGATACGCAGTATTTT
CDR3: CASSLMSGTDTQYF
D: NA
J: TRBJ2-3
V: TRBV7-3
size: NA

DNA: TGTGCCAGCAGCTTGGGACGCCGGGAGTTTCAGTACTTC
CDR3: CASSLGRREFQYF
D: NA
J: TRBJ2-4
V: TRBV7-8
size: NA

DNA: TGTGCCAGCAGTCCCCGGGGGGGCGGGTTGTATACGCAGTATTTT
CDR3: CASSPRGGGLYTQYF
D: TRBD2
J: TRBJ2-3
V: TRBV27
size: NA

DNA: TGTGCCAGCAGCCCGAGACTCTTCCAAGAGACCCAGTACTTC
CDR3: CASSPRLFQETQYF
D: NA
J: TRBJ2-5
V: TRBV11-2
size: NA

DNA: TGCGCCAGCAGCCAAGATTGGCTTGGCTATGGCTACACCTTC
CDR3: CASSQDWLGYGYTF
D: NA
J: TRBJ1-2
V: TRBV4-1
size: NA

DNA: TGTGCCAGCAGTCCCGGGACAGGACAGGTTTATGGCTACACCTTC
CDR3: CASSPGTGQVYGYTF
D: TRBD1
J: TRBJ1-2
V: TRBV28
size: NA

DNA: TGTGCCAGCAGTTTCGGGGGATCTCACACTGAAGCTTTCTTT
CDR3: CASSFGGSHTEAFF
D: NA
J: TRBJ1-1
V: TRBV6-5
size: once

DNA: TGTGCCAGCAGCGACTCAGCAGGGCTTCGGTCCGGGGAGCTGTTTTTT
CDR3: CASSDSAGLRSGELFF
D: NA
J: TRBJ2-2
V: TRBV9
size: NA

DNA: TGTGCCAGCAGCGCAGGGGGAGTCTCCTACGAGCAGTACTTC
CDR3: CASSAGGVSYEQYF
D: TRBD1
J: TRBJ2-7
V: TRBV7-3
size: NA

DNA: TGTGCCAGCAGCAAGGAGGGACAGCCATATAGCAATCAGCCCCAGCATTTT
CDR3: CASSKEGQPYSNQPQHF
D: TRBD1
J: TRBJ1-5
V: TRBV7-2
size: NA

DNA: TGTGCCATCAGTGAGTGGGCGGGGGAAACAGATACGCAGTATTTT
CDR3: CAISEWAGETDTQYF
D: TRBD2
J: TRBJ2-3
V: TRBV10-3
size: NA

DNA: TGTGCCAGCAGCTGGGGAGGGAACACTGAAGCTTTCTTT
CDR3: CASSWGGNTEAFF
D: NA
J: TRBJ1-1
V: TRBV5-6
size: few

DNA: TGTGCCATCAGCGACCCGGGAGTTCGTACAGATACGCAGTATTTT
CDR3: CAISDPGVRTDTQYF
D: NA
J: TRBJ2-3
V: TRBV10-3
size: few

DNA: TGTGCCTGGAGTCGGTTCCTCTCGACAGGGAGCAATCAGCCCCAGCATTTT
CDR3: CAWSRFLSTGSNQPQHF
D: TRBD1
J: TRBJ1-5
V: TRBV30
size: NA

DNA: TGTGCCAGCAGCTTATTCGCGGGGGGGGCCTGGGAGCAGTTCTTC
CDR3: CASSLFAGGAWEQFF
D: TRBD2
J: TRBJ2-1
V: TRBV7-6
size: NA

DNA: TGTGCCAGCAGTTCCCTGAGGGCCGGGGAGCTGTTTTTT
CDR3: CASSSLRAGELFF
D: NA
J: TRBJ2-2
V: TRBV6-5
size: NA

DNA: TGTGCCAGTAGTATCCGTTCCAATGAGCAGTTCTTC
CDR3: CASSIRSNEQFF
D: NA
J: TRBJ2-1
V: TRBV19
size: once

DNA: TGCAGTACGGACAGGGGTCATGGCTACACCTTC
CDR3: CSTDRGHGYTF
D: TRBD1
J: TRBJ1-2
V: TRBV20-1
size: NA

DNA: TGTGCCAGCAGCCCCTTCAGGATTAATTCACCCCTCCACTTT
CDR3: CASSPFRINSPLHF
D: NA
J: TRBJ1-6
V: TRBV7-2
size: NA

DNA: TGTGCCAGTAGTATATCTCCTCGTCGGTATAATTCACCCCTCCACTTT
CDR3: CASSISPRRYNSPLHF
D: NA
J: TRBJ1-6
V: TRBV19
size: NA

DNA: TGTGCCAGCAGAGGACTAGCGGGCTCCAGTGAGCAGTTCTTC
CDR3: CASRGLAGSSEQFF
D: TRBD2
J: TRBJ2-1
V: TRBV27
size: NA

DNA: TGTGCCAGCTCACCCCAGGGGGCAAGAACAGATACGCAGTATTTT
CDR3: CASSPQGARTDTQYF
D: TRBD1
J: TRBJ2-3
V: TRBV18
size: NA

DNA: TGTGCCAGCATTACCTGGGACAGGGTCTCTGGAAACACCATATATTTT
CDR3: CASITWDRVSGNTIYF
D: TRBD1
J: TRBJ1-3
V: TRBV19
size: NA

DNA: TGTGCCAGCAACGGGACTAGCGGGCCCAGCTCCTACAATGAGCAGTTCTTC
CDR3: CASNGTSGPSSYNEQFF
D: NA
J: TRBJ2-1
V: TRBV21-1
size: once

DNA: TGTGCCAGCACCCAGAGGAGCGGGAACTACGAGCAGTACTTC
CDR3: CASTQRSGNYEQYF
D: TRBD2
J: TRBJ2-7
V: TRBV6-5
size: NA

DNA: TGTGCCAGCAGCTTAGTAGCCGGGAGCACAGATACGCAGTATTTT
CDR3: CASSLVAGSTDTQYF
D: NA
J: TRBJ2-3
V: TRBV7-9
size: NA

DNA: TGTGCCAGTAGTATTGGGACTAGCGGAATTTACGAGCAGTACTTC
CDR3: CASSIGTSGIYEQYF
D: TRBD2
J: TRBJ2-7
V: TRBV19
size: NA

DNA: TGTGCCAGCAGCTTAATTGACAGCCCAGAGACCCAGTACTTC
CDR3: CASSLIDSPETQYF
D: NA
J: TRBJ2-5
V: TRBV7-8
size: NA

DNA: TGTGCCATAAGGGGGACATACGGCTACACCTTC
CDR3: CAIRGTYGYTF
D: NA
J: TRBJ1-2
V: TRBV10-3
size: NA

DNA: TGCGCCAGTCAGAAACAAGAGACCCAGTACTTC
CDR3: CASQKQETQYF
D: NA
J: TRBJ2-5
V: TRBV10-2
size: once

DNA: TGTGCCTGGAACCCTATGAACACTGAAGCTTTCTTT
CDR3: CAWNPMNTEAFF
D: NA
J: TRBJ1-1
V: TRBV30
size: NA

DNA: TGTGCCAGCAGCCTCTACTGGAACACTGAAGCTTTCTTT
CDR3: CASSLYWNTEAFF
D: NA
J: TRBJ1-1
V: TRBV11-3
size: NA

DNA: TGTGCCAGCAGTTTGGGCGGGAGGTTGAACGAGCAGTTCTTC
CDR3: CASSLGGRLNEQFF
D: TRBD2
J: TRBJ2-1
V: TRBV28
size: NA

DNA: TGTGCCAGCAGCAATCCAATTCAGACAGCCCGGAATCAGCCCCAGCATTTT
CDR3: CASSNPIQTARNQPQHF
D: NA
J: TRBJ1-5
V: TRBV21-1
size: NA

DNA: TGTGCCATCAGCTCCGGGACAGGGGACAATGAGCAGTTCTTC
CDR3: CAISSGTGDNEQFF
D: TRBD1
J: TRBJ2-1
V: TRBV10-3
size: NA

DNA: TGTGCCAGCAGCCCGTTAACGGGGGAACGAAAACTGTTTTTT
CDR3: CASSPLTGERKLFF
D: NA
J: TRBJ1-4
V: TRBV5-6
size: once

DNA: TGTGCCAGCAGTTTTTTCACCCCTCACCTAAACACTGAAGCTTTCTTT
CDR3: CASSFFTPHLNTEAFF
D: NA
J: TRBJ1-1
V: TRBV28
size: NA

DNA: TGTGCCAGCAGCAGGACTGCGGAAGAGACCCAGTACTTC
CDR3: CASSRTAEETQYF
D: NA
J: TRBJ2-5
V: TRBV5-5
size: NA

DNA: TGTGCCAGCCGGGCCCAGGACAGGGGTGAGGAAAAACTGTTTTTT
CDR3: CASRAQDRGEEKLFF
D: TRBD1
J: TRBJ1-4
V: TRBV19
size: NA

DNA: TGTGCCAGTAGTATTAAGAGCCTTTCGATGAACACTGAAGCTTTCTTT
CDR3: CASSIKSLSMNTEAFF
D: NA
J: TRBJ1-1
V: TRBV19
size: NA

DNA: TGTGCCAGCAGCATGGCGGGAAAACAGCCCCAGCATTTT
CDR3: CASSMAGKQPQHF
D: NA
J: TRBJ1-5
V: TRBV7-9
size: NA